The sequence of this T cell receptor beta chain was determined in a study of shared clonotypes between healthy human individuals. The donors were all Caucasian adults (living in Nashville, Tennessee). Libraries were prepared by immunoSEQ multiplex PCR; TCRdb keeps only in-frame clonotypes and omits some of them. The sample holds about 2.3 million clones, 90% to 95% seen once. Germline V lookup: CDR1 SGHRS, CDR2 YFSETQ. V was cut by 0 bases and J by 2 bases, with 12 bases left in between. This CDR3 has 15 residues. As regards this clone: Other DNA sequences of this sample code for an identical CDR3.

The chain employs TRBV5-1 and TRBJ2-7; TRBD2 is a possible D gene (7 bases). The sequence derives from a man aged 18 to 35 in good health. Some clones in this sample may be carry-over from other donors' samples. The sequencing sample was made of naive CD4+ T cells from PBMCs. Subset denoted: CD45RA+ positively selected. This CDR3 reads CASSLGAGGPYEQYF. The CDR3 DNA is TGCGCCAGCAGCTTGGGGGCCGGGGGGCCCTACGAGCAGTACTTC.